Following are 5 T cell receptor beta chains from one sample sequenced in a study of T-cell reconstitution after alpha-beta-depleted transplantation in children. A library of TCRbeta sequences, prepared with unique molecular identifiers, was generated. TCRdb re-called the PCR reads with MiXCR, one entry per CDR3 protein. The profile shows some 550,000 distinct CDR3 sequences, around 19% of them singletons. This specimen was PBMCs from the stem cell graft donor, taken from the stem cell graft. The receptors were sampled from a human donor who donated a stem cell graft to a child with acute lymphoblastic leukemia.

This clonotype was found a few times. V is TRBV9 and J is TRBJ2-7; TRBD2 aligns across 12 bases. Germline loops: CDR1 SGDLS, CDR2 YYNGEE. V shed 4 bases, J shed 6 bases, and the junction held 5 bases outside the gene matches. The CDR3 loop spans 14 amino acids. The CDR3 loop reads CASSLTSGSVEQYF. DNA for the CDR3: TGTGCCAGCAGCTTGACTAGCGGGAGTGTCGAGCAGTACTTC.

The CDR3 is CATSRGPGVADTQYF. The CDR3 DNA reads TGTGCCACCAGCAGAGGGCCAGGGGTGGCAGATACGCAGTATTTT. The chain joins TRBV15 to TRBJ2-3; perhaps TRBD1 as D (6 bases). Per germline, CDR1 LNHNV and CDR2 YYDKDF (reference sequence). V lost 1 base to trimming and J lost 4 bases, with 12 bases between them. The CDR3 extends over 15 amino acids.

This clonotype was seen a few times. The V gene is TRBV4-2, the J gene TRBJ2-3, with D possibly being TRBD1 or TRBD2 (5 bases each). In germline, CDR1 is LGHNA, CDR2 YNFKEQ. The CDR3 covers 17 residues. V was pared by 2 bases and J by 6 bases, with 21 bases between. The CDR3 sequence: CASSQFFPGPRSDTQYF. Written as DNA, the CDR3 is TGTGCCAGCAGCCAATTTTTTCCGGGACCCCGATCGGATACGCAGTATTTT.

This clonotype was found a few times. The rearrangement joins TRBV20-1 to TRBJ2-1, with unresolved D. This CDR3 region has 14 residues. Germline V gene data show CDR1 as DFQATT and CDR2 as SNEGSKA (reference sequence). V shed 4 bases and J shed 3 bases, with 13 bases lying between them. CDR3 loop: CSANPVGFYNEQFF. In nucleotides, the CDR3 is TGCAGTGCTAACCCTGTCGGGTTCTACAATGAGCAGTTCTTC.

The genes are TRBV11-2 and TRBJ2-7, with D perhaps TRBD2 (6 bases). Trimming took 5 bases from V and 3 from J, leaving 17 bases between them. The CDR3 extends over 15 amino acids. Germline V gene lookup returns CDR1 SGHAT and CDR2 FQNNGV. The CDR3 here is CASSAQVEGYYEQYF. In DNA form, the CDR3 reads TGTGCCAGCAGCGCACAGGTGGAGGGGTACTACGAGCAGTACTTC.